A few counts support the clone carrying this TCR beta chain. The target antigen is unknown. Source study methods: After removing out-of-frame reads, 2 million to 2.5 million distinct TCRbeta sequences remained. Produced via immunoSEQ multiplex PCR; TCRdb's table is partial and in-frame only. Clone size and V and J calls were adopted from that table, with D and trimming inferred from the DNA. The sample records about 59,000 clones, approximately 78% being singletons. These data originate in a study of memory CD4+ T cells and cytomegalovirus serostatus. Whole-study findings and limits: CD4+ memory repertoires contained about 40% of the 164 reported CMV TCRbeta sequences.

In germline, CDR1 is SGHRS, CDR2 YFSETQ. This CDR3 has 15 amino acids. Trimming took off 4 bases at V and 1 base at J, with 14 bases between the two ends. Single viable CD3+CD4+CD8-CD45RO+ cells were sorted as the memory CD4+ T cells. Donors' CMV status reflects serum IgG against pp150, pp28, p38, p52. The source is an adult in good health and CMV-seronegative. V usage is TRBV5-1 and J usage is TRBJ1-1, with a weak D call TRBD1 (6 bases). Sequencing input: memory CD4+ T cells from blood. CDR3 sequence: CASSPPATGNTEAFF. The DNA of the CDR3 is TGCGCCAGCAGCCCCCCCGCGACAGGGAACACTGAAGCTTTCTTT.